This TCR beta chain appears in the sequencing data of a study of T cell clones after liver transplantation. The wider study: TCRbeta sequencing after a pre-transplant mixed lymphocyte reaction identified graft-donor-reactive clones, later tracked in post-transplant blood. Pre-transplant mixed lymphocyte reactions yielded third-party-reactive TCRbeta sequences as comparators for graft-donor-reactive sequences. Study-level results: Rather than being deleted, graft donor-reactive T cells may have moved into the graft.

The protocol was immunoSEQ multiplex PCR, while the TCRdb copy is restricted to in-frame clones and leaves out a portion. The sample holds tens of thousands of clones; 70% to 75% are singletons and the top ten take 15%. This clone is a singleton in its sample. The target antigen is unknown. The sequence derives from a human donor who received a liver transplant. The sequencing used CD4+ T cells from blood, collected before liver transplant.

CDR3 residues: CASSSDLQAGGGAKNIQYF. CDR3 DNA: TGTGCCAGCAGTTCGGACCTCCAGGCGGGGGGAGGAGCCAAAAACATTCAGTACTTC. The V gene is TRBV28, the J gene TRBJ2-4; 8 positions agree with TRBD2. V lost 4 bases, J lost 0 bases, and 14 bases stayed unmatched. The CDR3 is 19 residues long. Germline V gene lookup returns CDR1 MDHEN and CDR2 SYDVKM. The whole variable domain, filled in from reference TRBV28 and TRBJ2-4, reads DVKVTQSSRYLVKRTGEKVFLECVQDMDHENMFWYRQDPGLGLRLIYFSYDVKMKEKGDIPEGYSVSREKKERFSLILESASTNQTSMYLCASSSDLQAGGGAKNIQYFGAGTRLSVL.